The clone carrying this TCR beta chain came up a few times. The germline CDR1 and CDR2 sequences are KGHSH and LQKENI. V was clipped by 3 bases and J by 6 bases; unmatched bases: 7. The length of the CDR3 is 14 residues. This entry belongs to a study of cytomegalovirus exposure and HLA in healthy donors. Across the whole study: In an early release, HLA-typed donors contributed roughly 85 million unique TCR sequences.

Primers: 60 Vbeta forward and 13 Jbeta reverse. The assay was immunoSEQ multiplex PCR, and TCRdb's table has in-frame clones only and misses some. The sample has about 180,000 clones, 60% to 85% seen once. This chain links TRBV18 with TRBJ2-7, with TRBD1 identical over 8 bases. Specimen: PBMCs. This clonotype was sampled from a male donor in good health and CMV-seronegative. CDR3 amino acids: CASSPNRGDLEQYF. The CDR3 DNA follows: TGTGCCAGCTCACCTAACAGGGGGGATCTCGAGCAGTACTTC.